These 29 T cell receptor beta chains were sequenced from one sample in a study of blood T cells in healthy people across ages. Alongside a J-beta primer mix, a sample-barcoded 5' primer served in a second PCR lasting roughly 7 to 11 cycles. TCRdb ran MiXCR on the 5' RACE reads and lists one entry per CDR3 protein. The sample gives over 600,000 distinct CDR3 sequences, about half of which show up once; roughly 20% is in the top ten. The sequenced sample consisted of blood. These receptors all stem from a man at least 80 years old in good health.

This clonotype was seen a few times. This may be a read error, as it is one base from a much larger clone. This chain uses TRBV20-1 with TRBJ2-7, with a possible D match to TRBD2 (5 bases). Per the germline V gene, CDR1 is DFQATT and CDR2 is SNEGSKA (reference sequence). This CDR3 has 13 amino acids. Trimming took off 4 bases at V and 7 bases at J, with 17 bases between the two ends. The CDR3 coding sequence is TGCAGTGCTACTCGGGGTATGGCGGGTGAGCAGTACTTC. This sequence encodes CSATRGMAGEQYF.

A note on this clonotype: This could be a read error, since a much larger clone is one nucleotide away. CDR3 DNA sequence: TGCAGTGCTAGAGGGCAAGCGAGAGTCGAGCAGTACTTC. It yields the protein CSARGQARVEQYF. V gene TRBV20-1 combines with J gene TRBJ2-7; unclear D gene. Germline V lookup: CDR1 DFQATT, CDR2 SNEGSKA (reference sequence). V shed 1 base and J shed 6 bases, with 13 bases lying between them. The CDR3 length is 13 residues.

The chain employs TRBV11-2 and TRBJ1-6; no definite D call. Between the trimmed V and J ends, which lost 5 bases and 8 bases, there was a span of 13 bases. Germline V CDR1 and CDR2: SGHAT, FQNNGV. This CDR3 contains 14 residues. The CDR3 region has the DNA TGTGCCAGCAGCGTGGACGGACGCGATTCACCCCTCCACTTT. Residues: CASSVDGRDSPLHF.

The chain recombines TRBV28 with TRBJ2-5; 11 positions match TRBD2. V lost 5 bases, J lost 2 bases, and 10 bases stayed unmatched. Germline V gene data show CDR1 as MDHEN and CDR2 as SYDVKM. The CDR3 contains 17 residues. The CDR3 DNA sequence: TGTGCCAGCAGTCTTAGCGGGGGGGGATACCGACAAGAGACCCAGTACTTC. This translates into CASSLSGGGYRQETQYF. Based on the CDR3 plus reference TRBV28 and TRBJ2-5, the full variable domain is DVKVTQSSRYLVKRTGEKVFLECVQDMDHENMFWYRQDPGLGLRLIYFSYDVKMKEKGDIPEGYSVSREKKERFSLILESASTNQTSMYLCASSLSGGGYRQETQYFGPGTRLLVL.

This clonotype was seen more than once but under ten times. The chain is built from TRBV27 and TRBJ2-7; 13 bases line up with TRBD2. The germline V gene has CDR1 MNHEY and CDR2 SMNVEV (reference sequence). Unmatched junction bases numbered 12, after V lost 5 bases and J lost 5 bases. CDR3 length: 17 residues. CDR3 coding DNA: TGTGCCAGCAGTCCGTACGGGACTAGCGGGACAAGGAACGAGCAGTACTTC. This codes for CASSPYGTSGTRNEQYF.

The CDR3 spells CAISDGETQYF. CDR3 nucleotide sequence: TGTGCCATCAGTGATGGAGAGACCCAGTACTTC. This chain uses TRBV10-3 with TRBJ2-5; D is unclear. The germline V and J ends were trimmed by 3 bases and 4 bases, with 3 bases remaining between them. The CDR3 spans 11 residues. Germline CDR1 ENHRY, CDR2 SYGVKD.

The V and J genes are TRBV5-1 and TRBJ2-5, with 8 bases that match TRBD2. The CDR3 spans 14 residues. CDR1 SGHRS and CDR2 YFSETQ come from the germline V gene. The J segment lost 11 bases and the V segment lost 1 base, leaving 10 bases of the junction unmatched. The DNA for the CDR3 is TGCGCCAGCAGCTTGAGCGCGGGAGGAGGTGAGCAGTACTTC. Amino acid sequence: CASSLSAGGGEQYF.

The CDR3 DNA is TGCAGCGTTACAACGATAGACAGGGTCAGGGAGACCCAGTACTTC. It yields the protein CSVTTIDRVRETQYF. The rearrangement links TRBV29-1 to TRBJ2-5; TRBD1 aligns across 7 bases. CDR1 SQVTM and CDR2 ANQGSEA come from the germline V gene. The J segment lost 5 bases and the V segment lost 5 bases, leaving 14 bases of the junction unmatched. This CDR3 comprises 15 residues.

This clonotype showed up many times. The chain joins TRBV4-2 to TRBJ2-3; D is ambiguous. Germline CDR1 reads LGHNA; CDR2 reads YNFKEQ. CDR3 length: 15 amino acids. V was trimmed by 0 bases and J by 5 bases, leaving 12 bases between them. CDR3 bases: TGTGCCAGCAGCCAAGATCCACGGGCAGGAGATACGCAGTATTTT. Its translation: CASSQDPRAGDTQYF.

This chain connects TRBV20-1 to TRBJ1-6; D is ambiguous. Germline CDR1 and CDR2: DFQATT and SNEGSKA (reference sequence). V lost 0 bases and J 10 bases, leaving 16 bases between the germline ends. This CDR3 region has 15 residues. The CDR3 DNA is TGCAGTGCTAGAGACCAGGACCGGACCCCGTCACCCCTCCACTTT. Translating it yields CSARDQDRTPSPLHF.

This clonotype has only a few counts. This sequence joins TRBV20-1 and TRBJ2-7, with D perhaps assigned TRBD1 or TRBD2 (5 bases each). In germline, CDR1 is DFQATT, CDR2 SNEGSKA (reference sequence). This CDR3 region has 15 residues. The ends were cut back, 3 bases at V and 2 bases at J, with 17 bases in the middle. CDR3 bases: TGCAGTGCTAGGGGTCTCCGGGACCGCCCCTACGAGCAGTACTTC. Amino acid sequence: CSARGLRDRPYEQYF.

Ten or more counts support this clonotype. This sequence joins TRBV20-1 and TRBJ2-5, with D maybe TRBD1 (6 bases). Trimming took 0 bases from V and 2 from J, leaving 10 bases between them. Germline-derived CDR1 and CDR2 are DFQATT and SNEGSKA (reference sequence). The CDR3 length is 14 residues. The CDR3 DNA reads as TGCAGTGCTAGAGAAACGGGACATCAAGAGACCCAGTACTTC. The encoded protein is CSARETGHQETQYF.

This clonotype was observed at least ten times. This sequence joins TRBV11-3 and TRBJ1-2, with D possibly matching TRBD1 (6 bases). The ends were cut back, 0 bases at V and 4 bases at J, with 12 bases in the middle. This CDR3 spans 15 amino acids. Germline loops: CDR1 SGHNT, CDR2 YENEEA. This CDR3 is CASSLETGAGYGYTF. DNA of the CDR3: TGTGCCAGCAGCTTAGAGACGGGGGCCGGCTATGGCTACACCTTC.

The count of this clonotype is one. The chain employs TRBV24-1 and TRBJ2-2; D is possibly TRBD1 or TRBD2 (5 bases each). CDR3 length equals 15 residues. Germline V CDR1 and CDR2: KGHDR, SFDVKD. Trimming removed 1 base at V and 5 bases at J, with 10 bases between. The CDR3 here is CATSDLGTATGELFF. DNA of the CDR3: TGTGCCACCAGTGATTTAGGGACGGCTACCGGGGAGCTGTTTTTT.

This clonotype was seen more than once but under ten times. The chain joins TRBV7-9 to TRBJ2-7; TRBD2 agrees at 10 bases. The CDR3 covers 18 residues. Trimming took 0 bases from V and 2 from J; bases not matched to a gene: 10. Germline V gives CDR1 SEHNR, CDR2 FQNEAQ (reference sequence). CDR3 loop: CASSLARGLAGATYEQYF. DNA of the CDR3: TGTGCCAGCAGCTTAGCTCGGGGCCTAGCGGGAGCAACCTACGAGCAGTACTTC.

This chain joins TRBV5-6 and TRBJ2-2; D gene uncertain. The CDR3 has 12 residues. Looked up from germline, CDR1 is SGHDT and CDR2 is YYEEEE. The V and J ends lost 1 base and 6 bases respectively, with 4 bases between them. CDR3 nucleotides: TGTGCCAGCAGCTTGACATCCGGGGAGCTGTTTTTT. Protein product: CASSLTSGELFF.

There are a few counts of this clonotype. The V call is TRBV29-1, the J call TRBJ2-7; 9 bases fit TRBD1. Losses at the gene ends were 3 bases for V and 3 bases for J; bases not matched to a gene: 15. CDR1 SQVTM and CDR2 ANQGSEA come from the germline V gene. The CDR3 is 17 residues long. The CDR3 DNA sequence: TGCAGCGTTGACGTGGTGGGGCCCGGGACAGGGCTCTACGAGCAGTACTTC. Translating it yields CSVDVVGPGTGLYEQYF.

V gene TRBV7-2 combines with J gene TRBJ1-1; the D gene is possibly TRBD1 (5 bases). V lost 6 bases to trimming and J lost 5 bases, with 13 bases between them. Germline V gives CDR1 SGHTA, CDR2 FQGNSA. The CDR3 is made up of 13 amino acids. The CDR3: CASRRTGGTEAFF. CDR3 sequence (DNA): TGTGCCAGCAGGCGAACGGGGGGGACTGAAGCTTTCTTT.

This clonotype was observed a few times. The chain combines TRBV7-3 with TRBJ1-1; D gene ambiguous. The CDR3 spans 15 residues. Germline V gene data show CDR1 as SGHTA and CDR2 as FQGTGA. V gave up 5 bases and J gave up 4 bases, with 17 bases separating them. CDR3 sequence reads: CASSEWVLRSTEAFF. CDR3 sequence (DNA): TGTGCCAGCAGCGAGTGGGTCCTCCGGAGCACTGAAGCTTTCTTT. The full variable domain, its missing parts supplied by reference TRBV7-3 and TRBJ1-1, is GAGVSQTPSNKVTEKGKYVELRCDPISGHTALYWYRQSLGQGPEFLIYFQGTGAADDSGLPNDRFFAVRPEGSVSTLKIQRTERGDSAVYLCASSEWVLRSTEAFFGQGTRLTVV.

J is TRBJ2-1 and V is TRBV6-2 or TRBV6-3; 10 bases agree with TRBD1. V shed 5 bases and J 7 bases; nucleotides not matched to a gene: 5. The CDR3 contains 14 residues. CDR1 and CDR2 from the germline V gene are MNHEY and SVGEGT. The CDR3 here is CASSPRQGANEQFF. In DNA form, the CDR3 reads TGTGCCAGCAGTCCGAGACAGGGGGCAAATGAGCAGTTCTTC.

The chain recombines TRBV29-1 with TRBJ2-1; D is unresolved. The end of the DNA is better explained by TRBJ2-7, so the J call may be wrong. Germline V gives CDR1 SQVTM, CDR2 ANQGSEA. CDR3 length equals 14 residues. CDR3 protein: CSVEDQDQYNEQYF. CDR3 DNA sequence: TGCAGCGTTGAAGATCAGGATCAATACAATGAGCAGTACTTC.

CDR3 DNA: TGTGCCAGCAGCCTGATGGACAGGGAGGGTGAAGCTTTCTTT. This codes for CASSLMDREGEAFF. The chain employs TRBV14 and TRBJ1-1; 8 bases agree with TRBD1. The CDR3 is 14 residues long. After removal of 4 bases from V and 7 bases from J, the junction contained 8 bases not matched to a gene. Germline V gene lookup returns CDR1 SGHDN and CDR2 FVKESK.

This chain links TRBV4-2 with TRBJ2-7, with D unresolved. V lost 0 bases and J lost 5, with 14 bases in between. The CDR3 runs to 15 residues. CDR1 and CDR2 (germline): LGHNA, YNFKEQ. Here the CDR3 DNA reads TGTGCCAGCAGCCAAGAATTGACGCTCATGGACGAGCAGTACTTC. Protein product: CASSQELTLMDEQYF.

V usage is TRBV29-1 and J usage is TRBJ1-2; D unclear. The germline V gene has CDR1 SQVTM and CDR2 ANQGSEA. The length of the CDR3 is 14 residues. Trimming removed 6 bases at V and 0 bases at J, with 14 bases between. The CDR3 sequence is CSVGEPPTNYGYTF. The CDR3 DNA reads as TGCAGCGTGGGCGAACCACCAACTAACTATGGCTACACCTTC.

This sequence joins TRBV29-1 and TRBJ2-3, with a weak D call TRBD1 (6 bases). V was clipped by 1 base and J by 1 base, with 15 bases between them. The CDR3 extends over 16 amino acids. Germline CDR1 SQVTM, CDR2 ANQGSEA. CDR3 nucleotides: TGCAGCGTTGAAGGTTTAACAGGGTCGGGCACAGATACGCAGTATTTT. This encodes CSVEGLTGSGTDTQYF.

Worth noting for this clonotype: This clone may be a read error of a much larger clone one base away. The rearrangement joins TRBV10-3 to TRBJ2-5; 7 bases are a match to TRBD1. The J call may be in error: the DNA end matches TRBJ2-7 better. Germline CDR1 is ENHRY and CDR2 is SYGVKD. The CDR3 is 15 residues long. The CDR3 DNA reads as TGTGCCATCAGTGAAACGACAGGGTGGACCCACGAGCAGTACTTC. It yields the protein CAISETTGWTHEQYF.

This chain uses TRBV30 with TRBJ2-3; perhaps TRBD1 as D (5 bases). V lost 3 bases and J 4 bases, leaving 8 bases between the germline ends. Germline V lookup: CDR1 GTSNPN, CDR2 SVGIG (reference sequence). The CDR3 is 12 amino acids. The CDR3 sequence: CAWSARADTQYF. CDR3 DNA sequence: TGTGCCTGGAGCGCCAGGGCAGATACGCAGTATTTT. Variable domain in full (rest from reference TRBV30 and TRBJ2-3): SQTIHQWPATLVQPVGSPLSLECTVEGTSNPNLYWYRQAAGRGLQLLFYSVGIGQISSEVPQNLSASRPQDRQFILSSKKLLLSDSGFYLCAWSARADTQYFGPGTRLTVL.

The table lists this clonotype with many counts. The chain links TRBV19 to TRBJ2-6; 11 nucleotides align to TRBD2. The CDR3 covers 17 residues. V gave up 7 bases and J gave up 3 bases; unmatched junction bases: 8. Germline V gene data show CDR1 as LNHDA and CDR2 as SQIVND (reference sequence). The CDR3 DNA is TGTGCCAGTACCCACACTAGCGGGAGAAATGGGGCCAACGTCCTGACTTTC. Translated: CASTHTSGRNGANVLTF.

The V call is TRBV7-2, the J call TRBJ2-7; D is undetermined. This CDR3 has 13 residues. V lost 3 bases, J lost 11 bases, and 17 bases lay in between. Germline loops: CDR1 SGHTA, CDR2 FQGNSA. CDR3 region: CASSFGRSATEYF. CDR3 bases: TGTGCCAGCAGCTTCGGTCGCTCGGCAACCGAGTACTTC.